The 27 T cell receptor beta chains presented below share a single source sample, sequenced in a study of shared clonotypes between healthy human individuals. Clones were read by immunoSEQ multiplex PCR, and TCRdb kept only the in-frame ones, dropping some. The repertoire holds 400,000 to 500,000 clones, with approximately 79% as singletons. What was sequenced was PBMCs. The receptors originated from a woman in her 40s in good health. Some clones in this sample may be carry-over from other donors' samples.

J is TRBJ2-5 and V is TRBV6-1; no reliable D call. Germline V lookup: CDR1 MNHNS, CDR2 SASEGT. Between the trimmed V and J ends, which lost 1 base and 7 bases, there was a span of 7 bases. CDR3 length equals 12 residues. CDR3 protein: CASSEGVGTQYF. As DNA, the CDR3 is TGTGCCAGCAGTGAAGGGGTGGGGACCCAGTACTTC.

The V and J genes are TRBV25-1 and TRBJ2-5; 8 bases fit TRBD2. The J call could be wrong; TRBJ2-7 is a better fit for the DNA end. This CDR3 has 12 residues. Germline CDR1 is MGHDK and CDR2 is SYGVNS. CDR3 loop: CASSGREYEQYF. The CDR3 DNA sequence: TGTGCCAGCAGCGGGAGGGAGTACGAGCAGTACTTC.

This clone was observed a handful of times. The chain couples TRBV5-4 to TRBJ2-1; the match to TRBD1 covers 7 bases. Germline V CDR1 and CDR2: SGHNT, YYREEE (reference sequence). The CDR3 totals 15 residues. V gave up 4 bases and J gave up 9 bases; unmatched junction bases: 13. The CDR3 spells CASSTTTGPRGEQFF. CDR3 nucleotide sequence: TGTGCCAGCAGCACGACGACAGGGCCGCGTGGTGAGCAGTTCTTC.

This clone has more than one count but fewer than ten. The chain couples TRBV7-8 to TRBJ2-2; no reliable D call. The CDR3 extends over 17 amino acids. Trimming cost V 5 bases and J 1 base, with 17 bases left between them. Germline V gives CDR1 SGHVS, CDR2 FQNEAQ. CDR3 region: CASSLRTKTLNTGELFF. In DNA form, the CDR3 reads TGTGCCAGCAGCCTAAGAACCAAAACCCTGAACACCGGGGAGCTGTTTTTT.

The gene calls are TRBV30 and TRBJ2-2; the match to TRBD2 covers 14 bases. After removal of 4 bases from V and 4 bases from J, the junction contained 8 bases not matched to a gene. Germline V CDR1 and CDR2: GTSNPN, SVGIG (reference sequence). The CDR3 contains 17 residues. The chain's CDR3 is CAWIQGLAGVRTGELFF. As DNA, the CDR3 is TGTGCCTGGATCCAGGGACTAGCGGGAGTTCGCACCGGGGAGCTGTTTTTT.

At least ten counts were recorded for this clone. This same CDR3 is encoded by further DNA sequences in the sample. The chain joins TRBV10-1 to TRBJ1-1; maybe TRBD1 (6 bases). The germline V gene encodes CDR1 WNHNN and CDR2 SYGVQD (reference sequence). V was cut by 6 bases and J by 3 bases, with 11 bases left in between. The CDR3 runs to 13 residues. CDR3 DNA: TGCGCCAGCAGCGAGGACAGCTACACTGAAGCTTTCTTT. It yields the protein CASSEDSYTEAFF.

V is TRBV20-1 and J is TRBJ1-5; D remains ambiguous. The CDR3 spans 11 residues. Germline assignment: CDR1 DFQATT and CDR2 SNEGSKA (reference sequence). Deletions cut 6 bases from V and 5 bases from J, with 8 bases between. The CDR3 DNA follows: TGCAGTGCCGCAACGGATCAGCCCCAGCATTTT. Translation: CSAATDQPQHF.

This sequence joins TRBV5-1 and TRBJ2-1; TRBD2 agrees at 10 bases. Germline CDR1 is SGHRS and CDR2 is YFSETQ. The V segment lost 2 bases and the J segment 1 base; nucleotides outside the gene matches: 3. This CDR3 is 16 amino acids long. CDR3 in amino acids: CASSFGLADSYNEQFF. The CDR3 coding sequence is TGCGCCAGCAGCTTCGGACTAGCGGATTCCTACAATGAGCAGTTCTTC.

The gene calls are TRBV4-1 and TRBJ1-5; D possibly corresponds to TRBD1 (5 bases). CDR3 size: 18 residues. Germline V lookup: CDR1 MGHRA, CDR2 YSYEKL. The germline V and J ends were trimmed by 3 bases and 7 bases, with 25 bases remaining between them. CDR3 DNA sequence: TGCGCCAGCAGCCACCTCCCCCGAGGCAGAGGGGCCGGGCAGCCCCAGCATTTT. The encoded protein is CASSHLPRGRGAGQPQHF.

The chain combines TRBV6-5 with TRBJ2-1; D tentatively fits TRBD1 or TRBD2 (5 bases each). V was pared by 6 bases and J by 5 bases, with 8 bases between. Germline CDR1 MNHEY, CDR2 SVGAGI. The CDR3 is 12 amino acids. CDR3 loop: CASRGDNNEQFF. DNA for the CDR3: TGTGCCAGCAGGGGGGATAACAATGAGCAGTTCTTC.

V and J are TRBV5-1 and TRBJ1-1, with 9 bases identical to TRBD1. With V trimmed by 4 bases and J by 1 base, 5 bases remained unmatched. This CDR3 contains 15 residues. CDR1 is SGHRS and CDR2 is YFSETQ in the germline V gene. The CDR3 loop reads CASSRTGVGNTEAFF. CDR3 bases: TGCGCCAGCAGCCGGACAGGGGTAGGGAACACTGAAGCTTTCTTT.

The chain recombines TRBV19 with TRBJ2-1; D might be TRBD2 (6 bases). V dropped 1 base and J dropped 0 bases, with 13 bases sitting between them. The germline CDR1 and CDR2 sequences are LNHDA and SQIVND (reference sequence). The CDR3 is 17 amino acids. CDR3 nucleotides: TGTGCCAGTAGTATAGCCCCAGGGAGGAGCTCCTACAATGAGCAGTTCTTC. It yields the protein CASSIAPGRSSYNEQFF.

This clone has a handful of counts. A much larger clone lies a single base off, so this may be a read error. The chain recombines TRBV30 with TRBJ1-1; 7 positions match TRBD1. Germline V CDR1 and CDR2: GTSNPN, SVGIG (reference sequence). V lost 3 bases to trimming and J lost 3 bases; unmatched junction nucleotides: 4. The CDR3 has 13 amino acids. The CDR3, as DNA: TGTGCCTGGAGCGACAGGGTCTACACTGAAGCTTTCTTT. Encoded protein: CAWSDRVYTEAFF.

J is TRBJ1-3 and V is TRBV18, with TRBD1 matching 7 bases. V shed 0 bases and J 4 bases; nucleotides not matched to a gene: 9. The CDR3 is 17 residues long. The germline V gene has CDR1 KGHSH and CDR2 LQKENI. Here the CDR3 DNA reads TGTGCCAGCTCACCACCCGGAAACAGGGGCCCGGGAAACACCATATATTTT. Translated: CASSPPGNRGPGNTIYF.

This clone has just a few counts. This chain joins TRBV27 and TRBJ1-2; D gene unclear. The germline CDR1 and CDR2 sequences are MNHEY and SMNVEV (reference sequence). V lost 6 bases and J 2 bases, leaving 13 bases between the germline ends. The CDR3 contains 14 residues. This chain's CDR3 is CASRPPEANYGYTF. DNA of the CDR3: TGTGCCAGCAGGCCACCTGAGGCCAACTATGGCTACACCTTC.

In this sample, this clone turned up many times. In the same sample, other DNA sequences code for this CDR3. The CDR3 is CASSQPGTGVNYGYTF. Here the CDR3 DNA reads TGCGCCAGCAGCCAACCCGGGACAGGGGTCAACTATGGCTACACCTTC. The rearrangement uses TRBV4-1 and TRBJ1-2, with 10 bases that match TRBD1. Germline lookup yields CDR1 MGHRA and CDR2 YSYEKL. V shed 2 bases, J shed 2 bases, and the junction held 5 bases outside the gene matches. The CDR3 has 16 amino acids.

The J gene is TRBJ1-4, the V gene TRBV6-4; 7 positions agree with TRBD1. The CDR3 length is 15 residues. The germline V gene has CDR1 MRHNA and CDR2 SNTAGT. The ends lost 6 bases at V and 7 bases at J; junction bases unmatched: 11. The CDR3 protein is CASSATGAGSEKLFF. CDR3 DNA: TGTGCCAGCAGCGCAACAGGGGCCGGGAGTGAAAAACTGTTTTTT.

The rearrangement uses TRBV28 and TRBJ2-7; 12 bases align to TRBD2. The CDR3 contains 18 residues. V dropped 5 bases and J dropped 4; count of bases not matched to a gene: 15. From germline, CDR1 is MDHEN and CDR2 SYDVKM. CDR3 amino acids: CASSLWGLAGGPGYEQYF. In DNA, the CDR3 is TGTGCCAGCAGTCTCTGGGGGCTAGCGGGAGGGCCCGGGTACGAGCAGTACTTC. Drawing the rest from reference TRBV28 and TRBJ2-7, the complete variable domain is DVKVTQSSRYLVKRTGEKVFLECVQDMDHENMFWYRQDPGLGLRLIYFSYDVKMKEKGDIPEGYSVSREKKERFSLILESASTNQTSMYLCASSLWGLAGGPGYEQYFGPGTRLTVT.

The chain has TRBV13 and TRBJ1-2, with TRBD1 matching 9 bases. This CDR3 spans 13 amino acids. J was trimmed by 8 bases and V by 2 bases; bases with no gene match: 3. Germline loops: CDR1 PRHDT, CDR2 FYEKMQ (reference sequence). The CDR3: CASSLHRGQGYTF. The CDR3 nucleotides read TGTGCCAGCAGCTTACACAGGGGGCAGGGCTACACCTTC.

The J gene is TRBJ1-1, the V gene TRBV7-2, with D possibly matching TRBD1 (5 bases). The V gene's germline CDR1 is SGHTA and CDR2 FQGNSA. The CDR3 sequence is 15 residues long. V lost 5 bases to trimming and J lost 1 base, with 14 bases between them. CDR3 sequence (DNA): TGTGCCAGCAGCCACCCCGCGGGGGGGAACACTGAAGCTTTCTTT. Translating it yields CASSHPAGGNTEAFF.

This chain links TRBV11-2 with TRBJ2-5; 7 nucleotides align to TRBD2. Looked up from germline, CDR1 is SGHAT and CDR2 is FQNNGV. The CDR3 is made up of 14 amino acids. Trimming removed 5 bases from V and 2 bases from J; junction bases left unmatched: 5. The CDR3 protein is CASSIRTRQETQYF. The CDR3 DNA is TGTGCCAGCAGCATTAGGACTAGGCAAGAGACCCAGTACTTC.

This clone was picked up a small number of times. The gene calls are TRBV4-1 and TRBJ2-1; 7 bases line up with TRBD2. Germline V gene sequence: CDR1 MGHRA, CDR2 YSYEKL. J lost 4 bases, V lost 4 bases, and 10 bases had no gene match. The CDR3 runs to 16 residues. DNA of the CDR3: TGCGCCAGCAGCCCACTGGTAGCGGGTTTATACAATGAGCAGTTCTTC. Translating gives CASSPLVAGLYNEQFF.

The chain recombines TRBV5-8 with TRBJ1-4; D might be TRBD1 (6 bases). Germline loops: CDR1 SGHTS, CDR2 YDEGEE. The CDR3 length is 13 residues. Trimming took off 5 bases at V and 8 bases at J, with 13 bases between the two ends. The CDR3 DNA follows: TGTGCCAGCAGTTTTACAGGGCCCGAAAAACTGTTTTTT. This gives the protein CASSFTGPEKLFF.

The CDR3 nucleotides are TGTGCCAGCATGGACAGGGACCTGGAGAACACTGAAGCTTTCTTT. Amino acid sequence: CASMDRDLENTEAFF. This sequence joins TRBV27 and TRBJ1-1; 8 bases map to TRBD1. CDR1 and CDR2 (germline): MNHEY, SMNVEV (reference sequence). The CDR3 is made up of 15 amino acids. With V trimmed by 7 bases and J by 1 base, 8 bases remained unmatched.

The chain carries TRBV2 and TRBJ2-3; tentatively, D is TRBD2 (5 bases). The CDR3 loop spans 14 amino acids. Deletions cut 7 bases from V and 2 bases from J, with 13 bases between. Germline V CDR1 and CDR2: SNHLY, FYNNEI. CDR3 amino acids: CASTTLRDTDTQYF. The CDR3 nucleotides read TGTGCCAGCACGACCCTCCGGGACACAGATACGCAGTATTTT.

V gene TRBV28 combines with J gene TRBJ2-5, with D maybe TRBD1 (7 bases). This CDR3 is built from 17 residues. The germline V gene has CDR1 MDHEN and CDR2 SYDVKM. Trimming took off 5 bases at V and 7 bases at J, with 26 bases between the two ends. CDR3 sequence reads: CASSGPRDRDLRGTQYF. The CDR3 nucleotides are TGTGCCAGCAGTGGTCCCCGTGACAGGGACTTGAGGGGGACCCAGTACTTC. Full variable domain (outside the CDR3, taken from reference TRBV28 and TRBJ2-5): DVKVTQSSRYLVKRTGEKVFLECVQDMDHENMFWYRQDPGLGLRLIYFSYDVKMKEKGDIPEGYSVSREKKERFSLILESASTNQTSMYLCASSGPRDRDLRGTQYFGPGTRLLVL.

The chain recombines TRBV4-1 with TRBJ2-1; TRBD1 matches 7 bases. CDR3 length: 15 amino acids. Germline V gene lookup returns CDR1 MGHRA and CDR2 YSYEKL. Trimming took 4 bases from V and 5 from J; bases not matched to a gene: 8. The chain's CDR3 is CASSPTGIRDNEQFF. The CDR3 DNA reads TGCGCCAGCAGCCCGACAGGGATTAGGGACAATGAGCAGTTCTTC.